The clone carrying this T cell receptor (beta chain) has ten or more counts. Per the germline V gene, CDR1 is SGHAT and CDR2 is FQDESV (reference sequence). Trimming took off 3 bases at V and 5 bases at J, with 8 bases between the two ends. The CDR3 has 13 amino acids. These data belong to a study of T-cell reconstitution after alpha-beta-depleted transplantation in children. Preparation of the TCRbeta library was carried out with unique molecular identifiers. Via MiXCR, TCRdb re-called the PCR reads, giving one row per CDR3 protein. The sample has a few hundred thousand distinct CDR3 sequences, 10% seen once.

J is TRBJ1-5 and V is TRBV11-1; D not certain. The receptor's source is a human donor who donated a stem cell graft to a child with acute lymphoblastic leukemia. Here the sequenced sample was PBMCs from the stem cell graft donor, taken from the stem cell graft. Here the CDR3 reads CASSLGLYQPQHF. The DNA of the CDR3 is TGTGCCAGCAGCTTGGGTTTGTATCAGCCCCAGCATTTT. Full variable domain (rest looked up from reference TRBV11-1 and TRBJ1-5): EAEVAQSPRYKITEKSQAVAFWCDPISGHATLYWYRQILGQGPELLVQFQDESVVDDSQLPKDRFSAERLKGVDSTLKIQPAELGDSAMYLCASSLGLYQPQHFGDGTRLSIL.